One sample yielded the 14 T cell receptor beta chains listed below, sequenced in a study of CD8 T cells in ankylosing spondylitis. MiXCR, applied by TCRdb to the 5' RACE reads, yields one record per CDR3 protein. This table holds 150,000 to 200,000 distinct CDR3 sequences, around 10% found once. The source material was blood, either unsorted or a sorted T cell fraction (not recorded which). The receptors stem from a male donor with ankylosing spondylitis or in good health (not recorded which).

This clonotype was seen ten or more times. The J gene is TRBJ1-4, the V gene TRBV29-1; D is possibly TRBD1 (5 bases). The CDR3 covers 12 residues. From germline, CDR1 is SQVTM and CDR2 ANQGSEA. V shed 7 bases and J shed 8 bases, with 14 bases lying between them. The CDR3 nucleotides read TGCAGCGCCGGGGCGCACGGGGAAAAACTGTTTTTT. This gives the protein CSAGAHGEKLFF.

This clonotype was counted only a few times. This chain uses TRBV11-2 with TRBJ2-7; D is unclear. Germline V CDR1 and CDR2: SGHAT, FQNNGV. This CDR3 has 14 amino acids. Between the trimmed V and J ends, which lost 1 base and 2 bases, there was a span of 9 bases. The DNA for the CDR3 is TGTGCCAGCAGCTTAGGGGCCACTACCTACGAGCAGTACTTC. It yields the protein CASSLGATTYEQYF.

Concerning this clonotype itself: Since a much larger clone is just one base distant, this may be a read error. This chain links TRBV27 with TRBJ2-2, with no clear D. The CDR3 sequence is 11 residues long. Per the germline V gene, CDR1 is MNHEY and CDR2 is SMNVEV (reference sequence). V lost 4 bases to trimming and J lost 6 bases, with 3 bases between them. In DNA form, the CDR3 reads TGTGCCAGCAGTTACGCCGGGGAGCTGTTTTTT. Amino acid sequence: CASSYAGELFF.

This clonotype was counted at least ten times. The rearrangement links TRBV5-1 to TRBJ2-1; 7 bases are shared with TRBD2. Germline trimming cut 3 bases from V and 5 bases from J; bases unmatched to any gene: 8. Germline loops: CDR1 SGHRS, CDR2 YFSETQ. The CDR3 contains 15 residues. The CDR3 DNA is TGCGCCAGCAGCTCCTCCGGGACTACCAACAATGAGCAGTTCTTC. This sequence encodes CASSSSGTTNNEQFF.

For this clonotype: A read error is possible here, since a much larger clone lies one base away. This chain uses TRBV12-3 or TRBV12-4 with TRBJ2-2; 11 bases map to TRBD2. The ends lost 6 bases at V and 1 base at J; junction bases unmatched: 7. This CDR3 has 17 amino acids. The CDR3 protein is CASSRVAGGMNTGELFF. CDR3 nucleotide sequence: TGTGCCAGCAGCAGGGTAGCGGGGGGGATGAACACCGGGGAGCTGTTTTTT.

This sequence joins TRBV2 and TRBJ2-7, with D possibly matching TRBD2 (5 bases). This CDR3 region has 15 residues. Germline lookup yields CDR1 SNHLY and CDR2 FYNNEI. Trimming removed 5 bases at V and 5 bases at J, with 19 bases between. CDR3 bases: TGTGCCAGCAGTCCGCGCCTCGGAGGCACGGACGAGCAGTACTTC. Translation: CASSPRLGGTDEQYF.

With regard to this clonotype: A much larger clonotype is one base distant, so this may be a read error. The chain employs TRBV2 and TRBJ2-1; TRBD2 agrees at 11 bases. Germline assignment: CDR1 SNHLY and CDR2 FYNNEI. The CDR3 extends over 13 amino acids. CDR3 in DNA: TGTGCCAGCACCGGACTAGCGGGTAATGGGCAGTTCTTC. Translated, it gives CASTGLAGNGQFF.

This clonotype was detected ten times or more. This chain joins TRBV4-3 and TRBJ2-1, with 8 bases fitting TRBD2. CDR1 LGHNA and CDR2 YSLEER come from the germline V gene. V trimming: 0 bases; J trimming: 7 bases; junction bases outside the gene matches: 8. This CDR3 is 16 amino acids long. CDR3 loop: CASSQDSGGLWNEQFF. DNA for the CDR3: TGCGCCAGCAGCCAAGATTCGGGGGGGCTTTGGAATGAGCAGTTCTTC.

The chain is built from TRBV10-2 and TRBJ2-1; no firm D call. Germline V lookup: CDR1 WSHSY, CDR2 SAAADI. Trimming shortened V by 9 bases and J by 0 bases, and 12 bases separated the two germline ends. The CDR3 is 14 amino acids. The CDR3 DNA follows: TGCGCCAGGATAACAAAAAGCTCCTACAATGAGCAGTTCTTC. Translation gives CARITKSSYNEQFF.

In this sample, this clonotype turned up many times. The V and J genes are TRBV6-1 and TRBJ1-2; 8 bases map to TRBD1. The CDR3 is 15 amino acids. In germline, CDR1 is MNHNS, CDR2 SASEGT. V trimming: 8 bases; J trimming: 2 bases; junction bases outside the gene matches: 10. Here the CDR3 DNA reads TGTGCCAGCGGGCGGACAGGGTCGGAAAACTATGGCTACACCTTC. Amino acid sequence: CASGRTGSENYGYTF.

This clonotype showed up many times. V gene TRBV12-3 or TRBV12-4 combines with J gene TRBJ2-5; D may be TRBD1 (5 bases). The V and J ends lost 0 bases and 5 bases respectively, with 7 bases between them. This CDR3 comprises 13 residues. CDR3 bases: TGTGCCAGCAGTTTAGCGCCAGGGGAGACCCAGTACTTC. It is translated as CASSLAPGETQYF.

At least ten counts were recorded for this clonotype. V usage is TRBV5-6 and J usage is TRBJ1-1; perhaps TRBD1 as D (6 bases). V was cut by 0 bases and J by 8 bases, with 8 bases left in between. Germline CDR1 is SGHDT and CDR2 is YYEEEE. CDR3 size: 12 residues. This CDR3 reads CASSLDREEAFF. The CDR3 DNA sequence: TGTGCCAGCAGCTTGGACAGGGAAGAAGCTTTCTTT.

This clonotype was counted many times. CDR3 sequence: CASSTGQYEQYF. DNA for the CDR3: TGCGCCAGCAGCACGGGACAGTACGAGCAGTACTTC. The chain uses TRBV5-1 and TRBJ2-7; TRBD1 matches 7 bases. V lost 4 bases and J lost 4; bases outside the gene matches: 2. Germline lookup yields CDR1 SGHRS and CDR2 YFSETQ. The CDR3 has 12 amino acids.

This clonotype was seen repeatedly, ten times or more. The chain combines TRBV2 with TRBJ1-4; tentative D call: TRBD1 (5 bases). The V gene's germline CDR1 is SNHLY and CDR2 FYNNEI. The CDR3 covers 13 residues. The germline V and J ends were trimmed by 5 bases and 5 bases, with 9 bases remaining between them. This chain's CDR3 is CASSRGVNEKLFF. CDR3 DNA sequence: TGTGCCAGCAGTCGGGGGGTGAATGAAAAACTGTTTTTT.